Below, 32 T cell receptor beta chains from the same sample are listed, as sequenced in a study of T cells in localized non-small cell lung cancer. Libraries were prepared by immunoSEQ multiplex PCR; TCRdb keeps only in-frame clonotypes and omits some of them. The sample carries over 40,000 clones, roughly 86% recorded once. The sample here was peripheral blood, taken before any cancer treatment. The source of these receptors is a female donor aged 60 or older with stage I squamous cell lung carcinoma.

J is TRBJ1-4 and V is TRBV10-2; TRBD1 matches at 8 bases. The CDR3 loop spans 13 amino acids. Germline V gene lookup returns CDR1 WSHSY and CDR2 SAAADI. After removal of 6 bases from V and 4 bases from J, the junction contained 1 base not matched to a gene. The CDR3 coding sequence is TGCGCCAGCAGAGGACAGGGTAATGAAAAACTGTTTTTT. Residues: CASRGQGNEKLFF.

This clone was found a few times. The J gene is TRBJ2-1, the V gene TRBV30, with no clear D. CDR3 length: 19 amino acids. Germline V gives CDR1 GTSNPN, CDR2 SVGIG (reference sequence). Trimming pared 0 bases from V and 2 bases from J, leaving 23 bases between. The CDR3 nucleotides are TGTGCCTGGAGTGTTATAGCACCTTTCCTATCCGAAACCTACAATGAGCAGTTCTTC. Its protein product is CAWSVIAPFLSETYNEQFF.

The J gene is TRBJ2-7, the V gene TRBV9; TRBD1 might be the D (5 bases). This CDR3 has 13 amino acids. Trimming cost V 0 bases and J 8 bases, with 12 bases left between them. CDR1 is SGDLS, CDR2 YYNGEE, per germline. In DNA, the CDR3 is TGTGCCAGCAGCGTAGGGGTTGGGGCTAAGCAGTACTTC. Residues: CASSVGVGAKQYF.

The chain couples TRBV14 to TRBJ1-3; D not certain. CDR1 is SGHDN, CDR2 FVKESK, per germline. The length of the CDR3 is 16 residues. V lost 4 bases and J lost 0, with 13 bases in between. The CDR3 coding sequence is TGTGCCAGCAGCCCGAGAGCGGGGATCTCTGGAAACACCATATATTTT. This gives the protein CASSPRAGISGNTIYF.

The V gene is TRBV5-6, the J gene TRBJ1-2; 7 nucleotides match TRBD1. Germline V gene sequence: CDR1 SGHDT, CDR2 YYEEEE. Trimming removed 2 bases from V and 3 bases from J; junction bases left unmatched: 4. There are 14 residues in the CDR3. CDR3 coding DNA: TGTGCCAGCAGCTTCGGACAGGTGGACTATGGCTACACCTTC. Its translation is CASSFGQVDYGYTF.

The chain employs TRBV19 and TRBJ1-5; D ambiguous. Germline lookup yields CDR1 LNHDA and CDR2 SQIVND (reference sequence). CDR3 length equals 13 residues. Trimming took 7 bases from V and 1 from J, leaving 8 bases between them. The CDR3 sequence is CASTELSNQPQHF. CDR3 coding DNA: TGTGCCAGTACGGAGCTGAGCAATCAGCCCCAGCATTTT.

Only one count was recorded for this clone. The chain carries TRBV7-9 and TRBJ2-4; no clear D gene. The length of the CDR3 is 15 residues. CDR1 is SEHNR and CDR2 is FQNEAQ in the germline V gene (reference sequence). Trimming cost V 9 bases and J 0 bases, with 15 bases left between them. The CDR3 loop is CASHSLILAKNIQYF. The CDR3 nucleotides are TGTGCCAGTCATTCGTTGATTTTAGCCAAAAACATTCAGTACTTC.

The chain has TRBV7-6 and TRBJ2-1; TRBD2 matches at 7 bases. The J segment lost 9 bases and the V segment lost 2 bases, leaving 13 bases of the junction unmatched. Germline CDR1 SGHVS, CDR2 FNYEAQ. This CDR3 region has 16 residues. The CDR3 coding sequence is TGTGCCAGCAGCTTAAGAGCAGGACTAGAGGAAGGTGAGCAGTTCTTC. Translating it yields CASSLRAGLEEGEQFF.

The chain carries TRBV7-9 and TRBJ2-1, with 15 nucleotides matching TRBD2. V lost 4 bases and J lost 14; bases outside the gene matches: 6. Per germline, CDR1 SEHNR and CDR2 FQNEAQ (reference sequence). The CDR3 is made up of 14 amino acids. The CDR3 sequence: CASSSGLAGGIEFF. The CDR3 DNA reads TGTGCCAGCAGCTCGGGACTAGCGGGAGGAATTGAGTTCTTC.

The chain employs TRBV2 and TRBJ1-5; D remains ambiguous. V shed 3 bases and J shed 10 bases, with 7 bases lying between them. Germline V gives CDR1 SNHLY, CDR2 FYNNEI. The CDR3 contains 11 residues. This CDR3 reads CASSEVGPQHF. The CDR3 DNA follows: TGTGCCAGCAGTGAGGTGGGTCCCCAGCATTTT.

The rearrangement links TRBV11-2 to TRBJ2-7; 9 nucleotides match TRBD2. The CDR3 loop spans 14 amino acids. CDR1 is SGHAT, CDR2 FQNNGV, per germline. J lost 0 bases, V lost 4 bases, and 1 base had no gene match. CDR3 DNA sequence: TGTGCCAGCAGCTCTAGCGGGGACTCCTACGAGCAGTACTTC. Translating it yields CASSSSGDSYEQYF.

The chain couples TRBV15 to TRBJ2-4; D gene ambiguous. Germline-derived CDR1 and CDR2 are LNHNV and YYDKDF (reference sequence). The CDR3 extends over 13 amino acids. V shed 3 bases and J shed 6 bases, with 9 bases lying between them. The CDR3 protein is CATSSQSGNIQYF. CDR3 sequence (DNA): TGTGCCACCAGCAGTCAATCGGGAAACATTCAGTACTTC.

V is TRBV7-9 and J is TRBJ1-5; 9 bases map to TRBD1. This CDR3 contains 16 residues. The germline V gene has CDR1 SEHNR and CDR2 FQNEAQ (reference sequence). V lost 5 bases and J lost 3; bases outside the gene matches: 8. The CDR3 bases are TGTGCCAGCAGCCTGGGGACAGGGATAGACAATCAGCCCCAGCATTTT. It codes for CASSLGTGIDNQPQHF.

This chain links TRBV5-6 with TRBJ2-7, with TRBD1 matching over 8 bases. The junction had 11 bases not matched to a gene; V was cut back by 0 bases and J by 9 bases. The germline CDR1 and CDR2 sequences are SGHDT and YYEEEE. The CDR3 totals 15 residues. The CDR3 nucleotides are TGTGCCAGCAGCTTGGGGTCAGGGGGCGGCGACGGGCAGTACTTC. It yields the protein CASSLGSGGGDGQYF. Full variable domain (missing parts from reference TRBV5-6 and TRBJ2-7): DAGVTQSPTHLIKTRGQQVTLRCSPKSGHDTVSWYQQALGQGPQFIFQYYEEEERQRGNFPDRFSGHQFPNYSSELNVNALLLGDSALYLCASSLGSGGGDGQYFGPGTRLTVT.

V gene TRBV7-2 combines with J gene TRBJ2-1, with D tentatively TRBD2 (5 bases). This CDR3 is built from 13 residues. CDR1 is SGHTA, CDR2 FQGNSA, per germline. The ends were cut back, 5 bases at V and 8 bases at J, with 13 bases in the middle. CDR3 in DNA: TGTGCCAGCAGCGGAACTAGTATCCATGAGCAGTTCTTC. Amino acids: CASSGTSIHEQFF. The variable domain in full, with the rest retrieved from reference TRBV7-2 and TRBJ2-1, is GAGVSQSPSNKVTEKGKDVELRCDPISGHTALYWYRQSLGQGLEFLIYFQGNSAPDKSGLPSDRFSAERTGGSVSTLTIQRTQQEDSAVYLCASSGTSIHEQFFGPGTRLTVL.

This sequence joins TRBV5-4 and TRBJ2-7, with D unresolved. CDR3 size: 14 residues. Deletions cut 3 bases from V and 6 bases from J, with 16 bases between. CDR1 is SGHNT, CDR2 YYREEE, per germline (reference sequence). The CDR3 sequence is CASSSLLRAAEQYF. CDR3 nucleotide sequence: TGTGCCAGCAGCTCCCTCCTCCGGGCGGCCGAGCAGTACTTC.

The chain uses TRBV30 and TRBJ1-5, with a tentative D call TRBD1 (6 bases). V gave up 1 base and J gave up 2 bases, with 9 bases separating them. The CDR3 runs 14 residues. Germline CDR1 and CDR2: GTSNPN and SVGIG (reference sequence). CDR3 bases: TGTGCCTGGAGTGCATCAGGGGGCAATCAGCCCCAGCATTTT. This translates into CAWSASGGNQPQHF.

V gene TRBV7-2 combines with J gene TRBJ2-1; the D is unclear. This CDR3 is built from 11 residues. V was clipped by 4 bases and J by 10 bases, with 8 bases between them. CDR1 SGHTA and CDR2 FQGNSA come from the germline V gene. This CDR3 reads CASSSLGEQFF. Here the CDR3 DNA reads TGTGCCAGCAGCTCTCTCGGGGAGCAGTTCTTC.

This clone was picked up one time. V gene TRBV5-8 combines with J gene TRBJ2-7; 7 bases line up with TRBD1. Germline V gives CDR1 SGHTS, CDR2 YDEGEE. The CDR3 spans 14 residues. V shed 3 bases, J shed 0 bases, and the junction held 3 bases outside the gene matches. The CDR3 bases are TGTGCCAGCAGCTCGGGACAGTACTCCTACGAGCAGTACTTC. The encoded protein is CASSSGQYSYEQYF.

The chain links TRBV4-3 to TRBJ2-5; 8 nucleotides match TRBD2. This CDR3 spans 16 amino acids. The V gene end was trimmed by 1 base and the J gene end by 5 bases; junction bases not matched to a gene: 9. Germline V gene data show CDR1 as LGHNA and CDR2 as YSLEER. As DNA, the CDR3 is TGCGCCAGCAGCCAAGTCGGGGGACTAGTCGTGGAGACCCAGTACTTC. Translating it yields CASSQVGGLVVETQYF.

Judged by abundance, this clone is medium-sized. The V call is TRBV4-3, the J call TRBJ1-1; TRBD1 matches 8 bases. CDR1 is LGHNA, CDR2 YSLEER, per germline. The junction had 6 bases not matched to a gene; V was cut back by 1 base and J by 8 bases. The CDR3 runs to 14 residues. In DNA, the CDR3 is TGCGCCAGCAGCCAAGTACAGGGACAGGAAGAAGCTTTCTTT. This sequence encodes CASSQVQGQEEAFF.

The chain uses TRBV7-9 and TRBJ1-2; D possibly corresponds to TRBD1 (5 bases). The CDR3 has 13 amino acids. The V and J ends lost 1 base and 4 bases respectively, with 7 bases between them. Germline assignment: CDR1 SEHNR and CDR2 FQNEAQ (reference sequence). CDR3 sequence: CASSLGQLYGYTF. The CDR3 DNA reads as TGTGCCAGCAGCTTAGGACAGCTCTATGGCTACACCTTC.

The CDR3 nucleotides read TGTGCCAGCAGCTTAGCCAAGGGGTCCGGGGAGCAGTTCTTC. It encodes CASSLAKGSGEQFF. The rearrangement links TRBV7-2 to TRBJ2-1; D is perhaps TRBD1 (5 bases). Germline V gives CDR1 SGHTA, CDR2 FQGNSA. This CDR3 region has 14 residues. V was clipped by 0 bases and J by 10 bases, with 13 bases between them.

The chain couples TRBV19 to TRBJ1-2, with no clear D. V was pared by 4 bases and J by 4 bases, with 16 bases between. The CDR3 consists of 15 residues. Per the germline V gene, CDR1 is LNHDA and CDR2 is SQIVND (reference sequence). Here the CDR3 DNA reads TGTGCCAGTAGTACCGGTGGCGGCACATTCTATGGCTACACCTTC. Translated: CASSTGGGTFYGYTF.

CDR3 sequence: CASSPYPGGMGGDTQYF. Written as DNA, the CDR3 is TGTGCCAGCAGCCCCTATCCCGGCGGGATGGGCGGCGATACGCAGTATTTT. The rearrangement joins TRBV9 to TRBJ2-3; D possibly corresponds to TRBD2 (6 bases). This CDR3 comprises 17 residues. V lost 4 bases and J lost 6, with 24 bases in between. CDR1 SGDLS and CDR2 YYNGEE come from the germline V gene.

The chain couples TRBV7-8 to TRBJ2-1, with TRBD2 matching over 9 bases. CDR3 length equals 15 residues. With 3 bases clipped from V and 1 base from J, the junction kept 1 base outside the gene matches. Germline CDR1 reads SGHVS; CDR2 reads FQNEAQ. Written as DNA, the CDR3 is TGTGCCAGCAGCTTGCGGGAGGGGTCCTACAATGAGCAGTTCTTC. Its translation: CASSLREGSYNEQFF.

The chain uses TRBV25-1 and TRBJ2-1; 8 bases align to TRBD1. CDR3 length equals 15 residues. The V and J ends lost 1 base and 6 bases, in that order; junction bases with no gene match: 5. Germline lookup yields CDR1 MGHDK and CDR2 SYGVNS. CDR3 nucleotides: TGTGCCAGCAGTGAATTAGGGACAGGCGTCAATGAGCAGTTCTTC. It translates to CASSELGTGVNEQFF.

V is TRBV15 and J is TRBJ2-7, with 14 bases matching TRBD2. The CDR3 totals 14 residues. With 3 bases clipped from V and 5 bases from J, the junction kept 0 bases outside the gene matches. Germline-derived CDR1 and CDR2 are LNHNV and YYDKDF (reference sequence). The DNA for the CDR3 is TGTGCCACCAGCAGGGGACTAGCGGGAGACGAGCAGTACTTC. Residues: CATSRGLAGDEQYF.

CDR3 DNA: TGTGCCAGCAGCTTGGGGAAATTGCCCCAGCATTTT. It is translated as CASSLGKLPQHF. The chain recombines TRBV5-6 with TRBJ1-5, with D hard to call. CDR1 and CDR2 from the germline V gene are SGHDT and YYEEEE. This CDR3 has 12 residues. Between the trimmed V and J ends, which lost 0 bases and 9 bases, there was a span of 7 bases.

V and J are TRBV7-6 and TRBJ2-2; 7 bases align to TRBD2. Germline CDR1 SGHVS, CDR2 FNYEAQ. V lost 5 bases to trimming and J lost 2 bases; unmatched junction nucleotides: 8. CDR3 length: 16 residues. CDR3 sequence (DNA): TGTGCCAGCAGCCCGACCGGGACTACAAACACCGGGGAGCTGTTTTTT. Translated, it gives CASSPTGTTNTGELFF.

This sequence joins TRBV5-4 and TRBJ1-1; weak D call: TRBD1 (6 bases). Germline assignment: CDR1 SGHNT and CDR2 YYREEE (reference sequence). The germline V and J ends were trimmed by 3 bases and 2 bases, with 14 bases remaining between them. The CDR3 spans 15 residues. CDR3 in DNA: TGTGCCAGCAGCTCCAGAGCAGGGGAAAACACTGAAGCTTTCTTT. This codes for CASSSRAGENTEAFF.

V and J are TRBV4-3 and TRBJ1-5; D uncertain. Trimming pared 4 bases from V and 0 bases from J, leaving 16 bases between. CDR1 and CDR2 (germline): LGHNA, YSLEER. This CDR3 is built from 17 residues. CDR3 coding DNA: TGCGCCAGCAGCCCTCACCTGGGGATCAATAGCAATCAGCCCCAGCATTTT. Protein product: CASSPHLGINSNQPQHF.